The entry that follows covers one T cell receptor (beta chain) sequence. The V gene end was trimmed by 11 bases and the J gene end by 2 bases; junction bases not matched to a gene: 18. Germline lookup yields CDR1 ENHRY and CDR2 SYGVKD. The CDR3 covers 16 residues. The PCR was carried out with 60 Vbeta primers and 13 Jbeta primers. TCRdb's table, derived via immunoSEQ multiplex PCR, lists solely in-frame clones and lacks some. The data contain about 130,000 clones, around 85% of them singletons. These data originate in a study of cytomegalovirus exposure and HLA in healthy donors. What was sequenced was PBMCs. The TCR comes from a boy younger than 18 in good health and CMV-seronegative. J is TRBJ2-7 and V is TRBV10-3; TRBD2 matches at 7 bases. In DNA form, the CDR3 reads TGTGCCCACGGGGTCAGAGCTAGCGGAGCCCCCTACGAGCAGTACTTC. Residues: CAHGVRASGAPYEQYF.